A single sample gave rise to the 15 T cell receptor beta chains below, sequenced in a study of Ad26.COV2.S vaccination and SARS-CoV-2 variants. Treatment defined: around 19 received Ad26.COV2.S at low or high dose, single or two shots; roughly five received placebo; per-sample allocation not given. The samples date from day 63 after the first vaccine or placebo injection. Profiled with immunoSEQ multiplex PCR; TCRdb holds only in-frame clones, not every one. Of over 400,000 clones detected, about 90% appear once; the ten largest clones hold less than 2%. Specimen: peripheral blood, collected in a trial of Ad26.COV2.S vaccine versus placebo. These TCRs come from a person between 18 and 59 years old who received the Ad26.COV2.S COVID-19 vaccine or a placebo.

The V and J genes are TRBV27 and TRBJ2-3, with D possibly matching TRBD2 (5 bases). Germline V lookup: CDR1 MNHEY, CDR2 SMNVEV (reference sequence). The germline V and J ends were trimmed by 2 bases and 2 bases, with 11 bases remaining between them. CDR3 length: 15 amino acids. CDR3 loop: CASSLGGVFTDTQYF. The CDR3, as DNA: TGTGCCAGCAGTTTAGGAGGAGTCTTCACAGATACGCAGTATTTT.

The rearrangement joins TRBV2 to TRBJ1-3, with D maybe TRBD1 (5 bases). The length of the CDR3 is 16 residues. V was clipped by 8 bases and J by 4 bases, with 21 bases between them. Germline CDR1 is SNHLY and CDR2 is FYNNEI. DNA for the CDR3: TGTGCCAGCGGGCGGGGGACTGGGCTCTGGGGAAACACCATATATTTT. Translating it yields CASGRGTGLWGNTIYF.

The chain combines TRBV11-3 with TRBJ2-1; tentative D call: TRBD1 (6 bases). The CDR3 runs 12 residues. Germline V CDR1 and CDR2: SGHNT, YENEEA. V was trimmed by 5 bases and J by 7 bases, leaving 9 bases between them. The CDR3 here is CASSPGQNEQFF. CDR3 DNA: TGTGCCAGCAGCCCCGGACAGAATGAGCAGTTCTTC.

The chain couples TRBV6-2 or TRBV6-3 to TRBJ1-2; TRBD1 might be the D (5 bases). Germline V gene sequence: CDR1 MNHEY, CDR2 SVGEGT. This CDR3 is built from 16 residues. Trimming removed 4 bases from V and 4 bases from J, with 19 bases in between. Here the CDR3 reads CASSSKAWTYRYGYTF. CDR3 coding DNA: TGTGCCAGCAGTTCAAAAGCGTGGACATATCGCTATGGCTACACCTTC.

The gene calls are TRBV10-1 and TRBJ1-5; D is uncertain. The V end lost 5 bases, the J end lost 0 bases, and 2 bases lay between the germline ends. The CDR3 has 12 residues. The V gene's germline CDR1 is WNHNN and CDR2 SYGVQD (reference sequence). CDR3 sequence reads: CASSNSNQPQHF. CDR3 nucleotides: TGCGCCAGCAGTAATAGCAATCAGCCCCAGCATTTT.

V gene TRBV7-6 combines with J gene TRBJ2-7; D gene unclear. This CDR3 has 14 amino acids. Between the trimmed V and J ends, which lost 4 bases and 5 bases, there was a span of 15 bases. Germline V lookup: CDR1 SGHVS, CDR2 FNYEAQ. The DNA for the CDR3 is TGTGCCAGCAGCTCATACAGCGATTACGACGAGCAGTACTTC. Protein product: CASSSYSDYDEQYF.

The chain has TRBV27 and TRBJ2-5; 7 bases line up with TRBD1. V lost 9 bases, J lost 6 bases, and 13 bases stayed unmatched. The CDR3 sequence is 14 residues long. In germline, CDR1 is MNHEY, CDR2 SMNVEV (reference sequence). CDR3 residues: CASLVNRDSQTQYF. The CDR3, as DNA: TGTGCCAGTCTCGTAAACCGGGACAGTCAGACCCAGTACTTC.

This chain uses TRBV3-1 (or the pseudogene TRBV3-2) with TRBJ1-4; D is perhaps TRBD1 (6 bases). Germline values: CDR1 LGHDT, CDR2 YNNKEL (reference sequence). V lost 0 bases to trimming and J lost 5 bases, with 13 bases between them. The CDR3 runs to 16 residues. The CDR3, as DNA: TGTGCCAGCAGCCAAGAATTCGGGACACTGAATGAAAAACTGTTTTTT. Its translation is CASSQEFGTLNEKLFF.

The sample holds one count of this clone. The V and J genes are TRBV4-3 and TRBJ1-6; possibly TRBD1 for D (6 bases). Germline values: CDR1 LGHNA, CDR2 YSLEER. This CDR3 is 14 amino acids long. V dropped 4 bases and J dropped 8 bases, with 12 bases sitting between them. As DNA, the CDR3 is TGCGCCAGCAGCCCGGGGGCGCGACATTCACCCCTCCACTTT. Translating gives CASSPGARHSPLHF.

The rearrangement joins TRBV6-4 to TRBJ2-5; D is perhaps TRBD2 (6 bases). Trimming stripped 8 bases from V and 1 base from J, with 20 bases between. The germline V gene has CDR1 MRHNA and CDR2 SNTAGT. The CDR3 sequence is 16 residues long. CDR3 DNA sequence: TGTGCCAGCCGGGCGAAGGTAGCGGAGTTCCAAGAGACCCAGTACTTC. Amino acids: CASRAKVAEFQETQYF.

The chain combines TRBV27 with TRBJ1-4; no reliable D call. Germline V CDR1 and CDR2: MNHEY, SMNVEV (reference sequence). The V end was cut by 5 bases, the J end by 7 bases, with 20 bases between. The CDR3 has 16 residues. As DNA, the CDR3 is TGTGCCAGCAGTAGGAGGACGGCAGTGGGGAGTGAAAAACTGTTTTTT. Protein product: CASSRRTAVGSEKLFF.

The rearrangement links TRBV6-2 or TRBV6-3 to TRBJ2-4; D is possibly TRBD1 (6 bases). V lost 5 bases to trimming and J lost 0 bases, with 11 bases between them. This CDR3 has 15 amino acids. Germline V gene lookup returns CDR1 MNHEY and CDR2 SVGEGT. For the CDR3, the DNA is TGTGCCAGCAGTACCACAGGGTTAGCCAAAAACATTCAGTACTTC. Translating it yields CASSTTGLAKNIQYF.

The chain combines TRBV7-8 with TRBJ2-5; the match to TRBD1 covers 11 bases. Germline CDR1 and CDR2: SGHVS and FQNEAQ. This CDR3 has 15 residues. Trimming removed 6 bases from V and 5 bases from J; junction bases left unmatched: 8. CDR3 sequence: CASRLDRGLGETQYF. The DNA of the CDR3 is TGTGCCAGCAGATTGGACAGGGGGCTTGGGGAGACCCAGTACTTC.

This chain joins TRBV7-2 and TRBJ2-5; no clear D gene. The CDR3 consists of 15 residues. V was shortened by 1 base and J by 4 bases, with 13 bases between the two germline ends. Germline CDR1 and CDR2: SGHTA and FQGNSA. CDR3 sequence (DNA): TGTGCCAGCAGCTTAGGGGGTGGGTGGAGAGAGACCCAGTACTTC. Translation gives CASSLGGGWRETQYF.

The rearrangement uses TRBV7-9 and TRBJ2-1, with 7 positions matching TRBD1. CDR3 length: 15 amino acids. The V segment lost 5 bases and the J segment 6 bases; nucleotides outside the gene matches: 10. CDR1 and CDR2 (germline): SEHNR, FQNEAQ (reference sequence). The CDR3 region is CASSPRQGWANEQFF. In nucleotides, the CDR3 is TGTGCCAGCAGCCCGCGACAGGGCTGGGCCAATGAGCAGTTCTTC.